Here is one TCR beta chain with its context. Its antigen remains unidentified. This record comes from a study of spatial heterogeneity in lung cancer. As for the study in general: Each distinct TCR and UMI combination averaged more than ten appearances in raw reads.

Overall study findings and caveats: Resection blood, more than follow-up blood, showed ubiquitous expanded tumor TCRs.

The sample's time point: sample taken at primary tumor resection. Tumor, nontumor lung or frozen PBMC supplied whole RNA that was sequenced unsorted. From the 5' RACE reads, TCRdb called clonotypes with MiXCR, one entry per CDR3 protein. This table holds tens of thousands of distinct CDR3 sequences, approximately 7.2% found once. The V and J ends lost 2 bases and 3 bases, in that order; junction bases with no gene match: 5. This CDR3 has 16 residues. CDR1 is MNHEY and CDR2 is SMNVEV in the germline V gene (reference sequence). The starting material was PBMCs, obtained at surgery. The origin of this receptor is a male donor with early-stage non-small cell lung cancer. The gene calls are TRBV27 and TRBJ2-7; 12 nucleotides align to TRBD2. CDR3 residues: CASSLPRTSGDYEQYF. Written as DNA, the CDR3 is TGTGCCAGCAGTTTACCCCGGACTAGCGGGGACTACGAGCAGTACTTC.